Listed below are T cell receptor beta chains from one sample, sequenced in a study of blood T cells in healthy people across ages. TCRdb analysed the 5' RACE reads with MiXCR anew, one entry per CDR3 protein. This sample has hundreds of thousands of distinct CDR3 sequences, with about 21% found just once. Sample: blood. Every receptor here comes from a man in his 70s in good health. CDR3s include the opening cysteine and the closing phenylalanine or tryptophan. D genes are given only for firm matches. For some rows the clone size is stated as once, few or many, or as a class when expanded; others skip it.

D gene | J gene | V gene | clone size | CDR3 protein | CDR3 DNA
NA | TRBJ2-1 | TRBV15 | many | CATSRDLGQGNEQFF | TGTGCCACCAGCAGAGATCTCGGACAAGGGAATGAGCAGTTCTTC
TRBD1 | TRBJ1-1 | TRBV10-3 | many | CAIGKGQGVTEAFF | TGTGCCATCGGGAAGGGACAGGGTGTCACTGAAGCTTTCTTT
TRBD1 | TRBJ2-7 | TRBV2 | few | CASSTQGVSEQYF | TGTGCCAGCAGTACCCAGGGGGTTAGCGAGCAGTACTTC
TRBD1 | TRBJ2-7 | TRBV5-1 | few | CASSLDRGEYEQYF | TGCGCCAGCAGCTTGGACAGGGGGGAATACGAGCAGTACTTC
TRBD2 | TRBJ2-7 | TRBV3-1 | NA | CASSPGLEKIAEQYF | TGTGCCAGCAGCCCGGGACTAGAGAAGATTGCCGAGCAGTACTTC
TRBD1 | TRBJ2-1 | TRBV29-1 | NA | CSVDLTGGNNEQFF | TGCAGCGTTGACCTGACAGGGGGGAACAATGAGCAGTTCTTC
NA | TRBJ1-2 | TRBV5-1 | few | CASSLAVGRDYGYTF | TGCGCCAGCAGCTTGGCCGTCGGCAGGGACTATGGCTACACCTTC
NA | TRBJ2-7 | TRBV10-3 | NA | CATGPGAGAIGFYEQYF | TGTGCCACGGGGCCAGGGGCGGGAGCGATTGGGTTCTACGAGCAGTACTTC
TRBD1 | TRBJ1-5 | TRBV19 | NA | CASSSGGGYQPQHF | TGTGCCAGTAGCTCAGGGGGTGGTTATCAGCCCCAGCATTTT
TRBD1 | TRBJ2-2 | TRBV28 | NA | CASSADRLRIGELFF | TGTGCCAGCAGTGCGGACAGGCTCCGGATCGGGGAGCTGTTTTTT
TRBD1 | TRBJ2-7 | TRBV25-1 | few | CASSEGQALSYEQYF | TGTGCCAGCAGTGAAGGACAGGCCCTCTCCTACGAGCAGTACTTC
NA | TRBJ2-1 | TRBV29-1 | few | CSVDRSRPPPAISSYNEQFF | TGCAGCGTTGATCGCTCGCGGCCCCCCCCGGCGATCAGCTCCTACAATGAGCAGTTCTTC
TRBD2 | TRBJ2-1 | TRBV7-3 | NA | CASSLMGTSGNEQFF | TGTGCCAGCAGCTTAATGGGGACTAGCGGGAATGAGCAGTTCTTC
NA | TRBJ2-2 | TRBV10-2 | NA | CASRIPGELFF | TGCGCCAGTCGGATCCCCGGGGAGCTGTTTTTT
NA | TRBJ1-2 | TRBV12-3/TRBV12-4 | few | CASSLALGAHGYTF | TGTGCCAGCAGTTTGGCCCTGGGGGCCCATGGCTACACCTTC
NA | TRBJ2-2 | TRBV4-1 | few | CASSPRQTRELFF | TGCGCCAGCAGCCCCAGACAGACCCGGGAGCTGTTTTTT
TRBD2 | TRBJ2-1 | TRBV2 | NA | CARWLREKNEQFF | TGTGCCAGGTGGTTGCGGGAGAAGAATGAGCAGTTCTTC
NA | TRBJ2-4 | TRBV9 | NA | CASSVEDEGAKNIQYF | TGTGCCAGCAGCGTAGAGGATGAGGGTGCCAAAAACATTCAGTACTTC
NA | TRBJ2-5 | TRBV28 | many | CASSLLGGNQETQYF | TGTGCCAGCAGTTTATTAGGAGGGAACCAAGAGACCCAGTACTTC
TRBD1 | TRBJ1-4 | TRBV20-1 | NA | CSARGQGVEANEKLFF | TGCAGTGCTAGGGGACAGGGGGTGGAGGCTAATGAAAAACTGTTTTTT
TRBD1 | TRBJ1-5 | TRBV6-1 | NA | CASSVDRGPLWSNQPQHF | TGTGCCAGCAGTGTAGACAGGGGGCCCCTTTGGAGCAATCAGCCCCAGCATTTT
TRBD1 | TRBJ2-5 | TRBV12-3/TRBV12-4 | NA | CASRRTRGRGGETQYF | TGTGCCAGCAGAAGAACCAGGGGGCGAGGGGGAGAGACCCAGTACTTC
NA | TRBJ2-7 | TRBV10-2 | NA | CASSASTAYSEQYF | TGCGCCAGCAGTGCATCAACCGCTTATAGCGAGCAGTACTTC
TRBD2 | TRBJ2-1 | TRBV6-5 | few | CASSWGLAGGNEQFF | TGTGCCAGCAGTTGGGGACTAGCGGGGGGGAATGAGCAGTTCTTC
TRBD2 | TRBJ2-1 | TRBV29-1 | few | CSVVSREGRRNEQFF | TGCAGCGTTGTCTCGCGGGAGGGCCGACGCAATGAGCAGTTCTTC
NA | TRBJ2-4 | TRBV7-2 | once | CASSLEASLRNIQYF | TGTGCCAGCAGCTTAGAGGCCAGCTTGAGAAACATTCAGTACTTC
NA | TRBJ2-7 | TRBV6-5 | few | CASSLGLVKEQYF | TGTGCCAGCAGTCTGGGACTGGTAAAAGAGCAGTACTTC
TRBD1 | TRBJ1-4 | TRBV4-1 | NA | CASSRDRVSTNEKLFF | TGCGCCAGCAGCCGGGACAGGGTCTCAACTAATGAAAAACTGTTTTTT
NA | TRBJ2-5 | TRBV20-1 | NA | CSARDGAFQETQYF | TGCAGTGCTAGAGATGGAGCATTCCAAGAGACCCAGTACTTC
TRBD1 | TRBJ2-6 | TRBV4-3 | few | CASSLEGTASNGANVLTF | TGCGCCAGCAGCCTAGAAGGGACAGCCTCTAATGGGGCCAACGTCCTGACTTTC
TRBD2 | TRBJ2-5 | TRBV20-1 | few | CSARDVDLAGQETQYF | TGCAGTGCTAGAGATGTTGATCTAGCGGGGCAAGAGACCCAGTACTTC
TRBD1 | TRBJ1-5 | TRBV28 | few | CASSSDRVVQPQHF | TGTGCCAGCAGCTCCGACAGGGTCGTGCAGCCCCAGCATTTT
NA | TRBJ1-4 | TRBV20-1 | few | CSVSQGGGNEKLFF | TGCAGTGTCTCACAGGGTGGGGGTAATGAAAAACTGTTTTTT
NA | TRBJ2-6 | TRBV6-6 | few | CASSYDAGANVLTF | TGTGCCAGCAGTTACGACGCTGGGGCCAACGTCCTGACTTTC
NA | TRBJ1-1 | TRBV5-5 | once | CASSWDTSNTEAFF | TGTGCCAGCAGCTGGGACACGTCGAACACTGAAGCTTTCTTT
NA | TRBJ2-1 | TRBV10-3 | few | CAISEPEDSPKYNEQFF | TGTGCCATCAGTGAGCCGGAAGACAGTCCCAAATACAATGAGCAGTTCTTC